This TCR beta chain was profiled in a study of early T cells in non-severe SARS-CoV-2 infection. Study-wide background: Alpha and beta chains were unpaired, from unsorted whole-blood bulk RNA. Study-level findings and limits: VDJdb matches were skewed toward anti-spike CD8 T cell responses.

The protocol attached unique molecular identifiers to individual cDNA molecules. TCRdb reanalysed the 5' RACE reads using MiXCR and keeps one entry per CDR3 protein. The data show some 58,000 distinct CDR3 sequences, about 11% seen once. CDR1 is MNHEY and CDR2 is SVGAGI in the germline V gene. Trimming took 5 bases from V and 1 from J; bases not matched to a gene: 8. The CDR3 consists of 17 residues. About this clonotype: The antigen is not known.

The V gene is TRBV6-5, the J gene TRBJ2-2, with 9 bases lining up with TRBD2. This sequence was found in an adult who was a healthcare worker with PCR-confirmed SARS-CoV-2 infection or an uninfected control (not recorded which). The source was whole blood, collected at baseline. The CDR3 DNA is TGTGCCAGCAGTACCCGATCTAGCGGGGAGAACACCGGGGAGCTGTTTTTT. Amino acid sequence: CASSTRSSGENTGELFF.